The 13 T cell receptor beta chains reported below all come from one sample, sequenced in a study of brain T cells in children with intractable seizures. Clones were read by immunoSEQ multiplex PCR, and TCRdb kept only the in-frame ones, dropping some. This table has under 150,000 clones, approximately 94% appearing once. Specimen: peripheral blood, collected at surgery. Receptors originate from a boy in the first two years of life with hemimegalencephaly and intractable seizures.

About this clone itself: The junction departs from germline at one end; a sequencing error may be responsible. CDR3 protein: CASSEARTGINF. In DNA form, the CDR3 reads TGTGCCAGCAGTGAAGCTCGGACAGGTATAAACTTC. The chain recombines TRBV2 with TRBJ2-7; 7 positions match TRBD1. The CDR3 totals 12 residues. Germline V lookup: CDR1 SNHLY, CDR2 FYNNEI.

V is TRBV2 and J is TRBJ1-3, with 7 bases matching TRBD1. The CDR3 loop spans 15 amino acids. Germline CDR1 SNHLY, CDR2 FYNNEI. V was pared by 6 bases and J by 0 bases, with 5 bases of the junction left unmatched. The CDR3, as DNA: TGTGCCAGCAGGACAGGGAGTTTCTCTGGAAACACCATATATTTT. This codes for CASRTGSFSGNTIYF.

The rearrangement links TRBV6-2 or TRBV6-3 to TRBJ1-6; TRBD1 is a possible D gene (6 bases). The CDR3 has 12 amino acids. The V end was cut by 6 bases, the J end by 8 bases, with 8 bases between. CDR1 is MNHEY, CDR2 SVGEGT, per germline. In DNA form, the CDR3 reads TGTGCCAGCAGCAACAGGGATTCACCCCTCCACTTT. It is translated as CASSNRDSPLHF.

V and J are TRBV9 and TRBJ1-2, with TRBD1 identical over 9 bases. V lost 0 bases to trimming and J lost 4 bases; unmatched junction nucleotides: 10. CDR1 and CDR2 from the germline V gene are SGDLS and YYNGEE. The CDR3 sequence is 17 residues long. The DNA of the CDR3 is TGTGCCAGCAGCGTAGCCAGGGACAGGGCCACGTTCTATGGCTACACCTTC. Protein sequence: CASSVARDRATFYGYTF.

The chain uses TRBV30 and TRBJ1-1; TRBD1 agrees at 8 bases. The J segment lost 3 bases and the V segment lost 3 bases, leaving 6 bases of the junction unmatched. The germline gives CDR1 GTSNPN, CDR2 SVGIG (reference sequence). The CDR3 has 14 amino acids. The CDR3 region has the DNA TGTGCCTGGAGGGACAGGGCGTTGGACACTGAAGCTTTCTTT. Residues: CAWRDRALDTEAFF.

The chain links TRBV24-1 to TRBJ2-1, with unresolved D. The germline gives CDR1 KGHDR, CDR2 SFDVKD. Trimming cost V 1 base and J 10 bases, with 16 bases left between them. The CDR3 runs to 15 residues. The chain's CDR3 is CATSDLGSRGWEQFF. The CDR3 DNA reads TGTGCCACCAGTGATTTAGGTTCGCGTGGGTGGGAGCAGTTCTTC.

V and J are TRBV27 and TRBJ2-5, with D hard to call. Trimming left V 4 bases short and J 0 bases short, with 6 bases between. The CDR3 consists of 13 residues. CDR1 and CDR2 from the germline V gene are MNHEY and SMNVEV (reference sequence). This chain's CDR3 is CASSSWNQETQYF. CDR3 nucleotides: TGTGCCAGCAGTTCCTGGAACCAAGAGACCCAGTACTTC.

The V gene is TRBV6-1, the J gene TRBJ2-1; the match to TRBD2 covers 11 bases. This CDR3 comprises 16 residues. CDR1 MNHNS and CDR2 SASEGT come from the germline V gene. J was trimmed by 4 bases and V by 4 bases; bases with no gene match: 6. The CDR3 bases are TGTGCCAGCAGTGCGTACGGGACTAGCGGTTACAATGAGCAGTTCTTC. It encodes CASSAYGTSGYNEQFF.

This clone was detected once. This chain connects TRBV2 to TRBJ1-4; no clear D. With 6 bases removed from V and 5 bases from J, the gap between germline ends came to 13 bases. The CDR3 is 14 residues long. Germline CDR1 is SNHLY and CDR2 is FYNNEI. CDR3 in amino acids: CASRVGRINEKLFF. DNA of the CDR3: TGTGCCAGCAGAGTCGGGCGGATCAATGAAAAACTGTTTTTT.

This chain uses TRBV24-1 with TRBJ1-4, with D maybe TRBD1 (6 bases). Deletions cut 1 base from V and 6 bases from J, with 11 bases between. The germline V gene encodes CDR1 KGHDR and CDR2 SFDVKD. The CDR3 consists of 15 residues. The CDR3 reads CATSDLKDRDEKLFF. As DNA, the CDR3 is TGTGCCACCAGTGATTTAAAGGACAGAGATGAAAAACTGTTTTTT.

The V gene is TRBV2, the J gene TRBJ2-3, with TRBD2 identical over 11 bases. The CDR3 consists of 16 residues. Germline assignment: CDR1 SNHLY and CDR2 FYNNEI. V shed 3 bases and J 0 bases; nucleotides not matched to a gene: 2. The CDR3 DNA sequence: TGTGCCAGCAGTGAGGGACTAGCGGTGAGCACAGATACGCAGTATTTT. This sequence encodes CASSEGLAVSTDTQYF.

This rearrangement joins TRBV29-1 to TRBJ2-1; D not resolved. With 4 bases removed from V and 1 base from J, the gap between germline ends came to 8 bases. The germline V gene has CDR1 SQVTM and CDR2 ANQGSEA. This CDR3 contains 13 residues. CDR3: CSVGDGSYNEQFF. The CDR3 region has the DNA TGCAGCGTTGGAGACGGATCCTACAATGAGCAGTTCTTC.

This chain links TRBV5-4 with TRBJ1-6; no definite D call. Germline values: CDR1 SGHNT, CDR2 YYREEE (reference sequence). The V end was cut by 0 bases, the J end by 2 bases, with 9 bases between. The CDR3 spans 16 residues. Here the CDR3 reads CASSLVPRTYNSPLHF. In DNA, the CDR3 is TGTGCCAGCAGCTTGGTACCCCGCACCTATAATTCACCCCTCCACTTT.